This T cell receptor beta chain was found in a study of cytotoxic CD8 clonotypes in ibrutinib-treated CLL. Whole-study context: Once treatment had gone on for a median of around eleven months, range 6 to 36, response samples were drawn.

Produced via immunoSEQ multiplex PCR; TCRdb's table is partial and in-frame only. The data show about 40,000 clones, under 80% seen once. Deletions cut 0 bases from V and 1 base from J, with 18 bases between. The CDR3 extends over 18 amino acids. Germline values: CDR1 MGHRA, CDR2 YSYEKL. The V gene is TRBV4-1, the J gene TRBJ1-2; no firm D call. The clonotype comes from a human donor with chronic lymphocytic leukemia. Material: PBMCs, obtained at disease progression, from a patient treated with ibrutinib. The CDR3 DNA reads as TGCGCCAGCAGCCAAGAGTTCCTTTCGGGTGGTAGTAACTATGGCTACACCTTC. Residues: CASSQEFLSGGSNYGYTF.